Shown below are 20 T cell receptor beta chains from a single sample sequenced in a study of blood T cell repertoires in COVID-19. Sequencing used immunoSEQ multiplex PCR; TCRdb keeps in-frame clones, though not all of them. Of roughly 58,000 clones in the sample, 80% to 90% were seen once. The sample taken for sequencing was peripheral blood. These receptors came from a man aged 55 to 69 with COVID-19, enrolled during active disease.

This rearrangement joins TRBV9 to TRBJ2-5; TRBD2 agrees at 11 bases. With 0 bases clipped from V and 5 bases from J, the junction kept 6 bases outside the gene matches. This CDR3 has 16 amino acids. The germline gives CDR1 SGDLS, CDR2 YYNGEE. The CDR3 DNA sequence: TGTGCCAGCAGCGTAGGTAGCGGGAGGGCCGTGGAGACCCAGTACTTC. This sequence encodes CASSVGSGRAVETQYF.

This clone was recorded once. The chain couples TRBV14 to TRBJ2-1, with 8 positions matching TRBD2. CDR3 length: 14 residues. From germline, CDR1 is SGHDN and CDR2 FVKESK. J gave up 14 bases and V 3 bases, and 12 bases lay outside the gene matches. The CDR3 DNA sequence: TGTGCCAGCAGCCAGACAGCTGGGACTAGTAGGAAGTTCTTC. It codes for CASSQTAGTSRKFF.

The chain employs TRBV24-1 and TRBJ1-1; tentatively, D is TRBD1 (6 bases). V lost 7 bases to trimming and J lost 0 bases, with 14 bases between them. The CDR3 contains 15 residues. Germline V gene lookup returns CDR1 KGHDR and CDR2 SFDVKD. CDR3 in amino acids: CATREGGILNTEAFF. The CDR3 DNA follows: TGTGCCACCAGGGAGGGGGGGATTCTGAACACTGAAGCTTTCTTT.

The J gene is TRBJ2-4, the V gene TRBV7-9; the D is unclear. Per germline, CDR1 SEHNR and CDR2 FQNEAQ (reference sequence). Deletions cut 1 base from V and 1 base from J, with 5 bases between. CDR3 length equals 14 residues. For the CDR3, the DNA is TGTGCCAGCAGCTTAGTGGAGGCCAAAAACATTCAGTACTTC. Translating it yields CASSLVEAKNIQYF. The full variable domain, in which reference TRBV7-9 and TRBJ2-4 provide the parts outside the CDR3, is DTGVSQNPRHKITKRGQNVTFRCDPISEHNRLYWYRQTLGQGPEFLTYFQNEAQLEKSRLLSDRFSAERPKGSFSTLEIQRTEQGDSAMYLCASSLVEAKNIQYFGAGTRLSVL.

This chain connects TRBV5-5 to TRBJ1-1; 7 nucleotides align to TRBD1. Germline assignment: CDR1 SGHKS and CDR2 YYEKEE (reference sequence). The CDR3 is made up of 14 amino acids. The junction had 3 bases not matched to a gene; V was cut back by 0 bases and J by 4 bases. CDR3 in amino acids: CASSLVAGGTEAFF. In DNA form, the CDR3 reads TGTGCCAGCAGCTTGGTCGCAGGGGGCACTGAAGCTTTCTTT.

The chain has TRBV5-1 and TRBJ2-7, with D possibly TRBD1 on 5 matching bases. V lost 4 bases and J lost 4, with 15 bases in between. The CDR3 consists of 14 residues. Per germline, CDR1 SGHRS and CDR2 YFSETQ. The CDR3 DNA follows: TGCGCCAGCAGCGTTACAGGTGATGGGTACGAGCAGTACTTC. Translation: CASSVTGDGYEQYF.

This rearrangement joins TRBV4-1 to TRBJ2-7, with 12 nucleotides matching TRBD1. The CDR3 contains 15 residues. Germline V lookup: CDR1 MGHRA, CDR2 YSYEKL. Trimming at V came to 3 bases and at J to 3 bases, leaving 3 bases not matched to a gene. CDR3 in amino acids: CASSQGQGADYEQYF. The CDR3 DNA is TGCGCCAGCAGCCAGGGACAGGGGGCTGACTACGAGCAGTACTTC.

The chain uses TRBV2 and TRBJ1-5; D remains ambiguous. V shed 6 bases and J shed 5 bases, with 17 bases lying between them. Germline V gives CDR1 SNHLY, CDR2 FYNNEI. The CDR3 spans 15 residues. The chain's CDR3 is CASSQTFGPDQPQHF. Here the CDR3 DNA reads TGTGCCAGCAGCCAAACGTTTGGCCCCGATCAGCCCCAGCATTTT. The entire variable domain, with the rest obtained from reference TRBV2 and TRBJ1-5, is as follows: EPEVTQTPSHQVTQMGQEVILRCVPISNHLYFYWYRQILGQKVEFLVSFYNNEISEKSEIFDDQFSVERPDGSNFTLKIRSTKLEDSAMYFCASSQTFGPDQPQHFGDGTRLSIL.

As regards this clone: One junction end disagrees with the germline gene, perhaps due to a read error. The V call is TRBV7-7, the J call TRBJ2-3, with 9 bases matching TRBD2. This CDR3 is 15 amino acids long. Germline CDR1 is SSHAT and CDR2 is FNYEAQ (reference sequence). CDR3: CASSLERGGADTQYF. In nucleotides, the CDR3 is TGTGCTAGCAGCTTAGAGCGCGGGGGGGCAGATACGCAGTATTTT.

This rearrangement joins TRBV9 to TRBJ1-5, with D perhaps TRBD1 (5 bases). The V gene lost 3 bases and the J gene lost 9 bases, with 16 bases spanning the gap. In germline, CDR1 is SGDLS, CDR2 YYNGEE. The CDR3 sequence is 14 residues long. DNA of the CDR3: TGTGCCAGCAGCGCATCGACAGTTTTGATGCCCCAGCATTTT. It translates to CASSASTVLMPQHF.

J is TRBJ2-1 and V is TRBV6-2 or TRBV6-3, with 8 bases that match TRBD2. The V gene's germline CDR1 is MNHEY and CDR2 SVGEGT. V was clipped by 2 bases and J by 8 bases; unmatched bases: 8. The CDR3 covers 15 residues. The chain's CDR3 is CASSYGTRVMDEQFF. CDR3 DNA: TGTGCCAGCAGTTACGGGACTAGGGTCATGGATGAGCAGTTCTTC.

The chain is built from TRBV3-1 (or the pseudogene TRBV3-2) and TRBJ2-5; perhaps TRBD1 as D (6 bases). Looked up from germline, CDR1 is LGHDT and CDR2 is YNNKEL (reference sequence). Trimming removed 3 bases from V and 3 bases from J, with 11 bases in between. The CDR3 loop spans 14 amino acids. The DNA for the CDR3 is TGTGCCAGCAGCCAGCAGGGGAGAGAAGAGACCCAGTACTTC. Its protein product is CASSQQGREETQYF.

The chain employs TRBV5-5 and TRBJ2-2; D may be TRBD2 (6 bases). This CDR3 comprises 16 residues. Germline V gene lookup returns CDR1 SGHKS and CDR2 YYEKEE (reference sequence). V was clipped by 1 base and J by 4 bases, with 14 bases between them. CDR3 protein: CASSLMGGWGTGELFF. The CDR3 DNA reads TGTGCCAGCAGCTTGATGGGGGGTTGGGGCACCGGGGAGCTGTTTTTT.

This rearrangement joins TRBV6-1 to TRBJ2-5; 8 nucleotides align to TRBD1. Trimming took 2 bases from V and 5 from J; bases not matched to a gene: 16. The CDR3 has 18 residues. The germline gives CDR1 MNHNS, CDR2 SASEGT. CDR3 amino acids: CASSESAFIAGGMETQYF. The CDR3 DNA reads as TGTGCCAGCAGTGAATCCGCATTTATCGCAGGGGGCATGGAGACCCAGTACTTC.

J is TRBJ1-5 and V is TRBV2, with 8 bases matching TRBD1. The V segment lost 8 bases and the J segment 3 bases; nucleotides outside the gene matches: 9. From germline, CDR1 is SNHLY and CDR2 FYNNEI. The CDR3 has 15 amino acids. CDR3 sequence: CASRTGGGDNQPQHF. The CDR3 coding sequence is TGTGCCAGCCGAACAGGGGGGGGTGACAATCAGCCCCAGCATTTT.

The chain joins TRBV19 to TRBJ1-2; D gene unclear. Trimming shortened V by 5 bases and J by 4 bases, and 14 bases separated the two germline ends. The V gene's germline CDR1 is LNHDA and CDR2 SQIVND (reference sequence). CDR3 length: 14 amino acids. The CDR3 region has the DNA TGTGCCAGTAGTCAGCCCGCGGGAAGCTATGGCTACACCTTC. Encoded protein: CASSQPAGSYGYTF.

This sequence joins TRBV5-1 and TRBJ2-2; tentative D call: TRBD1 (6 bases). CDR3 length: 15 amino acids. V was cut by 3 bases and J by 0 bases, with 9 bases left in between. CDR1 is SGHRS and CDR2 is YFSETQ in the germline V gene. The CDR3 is CASSSGQSNTGELFF. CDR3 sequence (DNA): TGCGCCAGCAGCTCCGGACAGTCGAACACCGGGGAGCTGTTTTTT.

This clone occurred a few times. This CDR3 is CASTRKTRGGDTQYF. The CDR3 DNA sequence: TGTGCCAGCACCCGAAAAACCCGAGGGGGAGATACGCAGTATTTT. The J gene is TRBJ2-3, the V gene TRBV25-1; maybe TRBD1 (6 bases). Germline V lookup: CDR1 MGHDK, CDR2 SYGVNS. V lost 7 bases and J 5 bases, leaving 19 bases between the germline ends. The CDR3 consists of 15 residues.

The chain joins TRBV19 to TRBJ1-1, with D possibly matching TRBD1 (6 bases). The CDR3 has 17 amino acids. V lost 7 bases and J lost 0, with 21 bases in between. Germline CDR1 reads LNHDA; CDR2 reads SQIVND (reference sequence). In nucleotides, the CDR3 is TGTGCCAGTACGCAGGGGCCCCCGGGCCTCATGAACACTGAAGCTTTCTTT. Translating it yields CASTQGPPGLMNTEAFF.

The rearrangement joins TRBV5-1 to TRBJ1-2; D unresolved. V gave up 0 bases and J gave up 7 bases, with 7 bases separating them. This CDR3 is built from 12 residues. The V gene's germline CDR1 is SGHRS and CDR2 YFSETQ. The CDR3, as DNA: TGCGCCAGCAGCTTGGACTGGAGTGGCTACACCTTC. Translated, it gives CASSLDWSGYTF.